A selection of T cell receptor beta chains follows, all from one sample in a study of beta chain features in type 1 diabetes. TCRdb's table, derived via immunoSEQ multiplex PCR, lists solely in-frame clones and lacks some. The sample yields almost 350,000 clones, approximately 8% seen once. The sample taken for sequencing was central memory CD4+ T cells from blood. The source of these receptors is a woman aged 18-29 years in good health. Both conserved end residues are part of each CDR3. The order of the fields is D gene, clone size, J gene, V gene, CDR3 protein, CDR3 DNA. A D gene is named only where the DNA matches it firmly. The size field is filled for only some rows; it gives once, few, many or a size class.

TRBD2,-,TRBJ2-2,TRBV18,CASSPTTSGGITGELFF,TGTGCCAGCTCACCAACAACTAGCGGGGGGATCACCGGGGAGCTGTTTTTT
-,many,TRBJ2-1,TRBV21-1,CASSKVGHNEQFF,TGTGCCAGCAGCAAAGTAGGACACAATGAGCAGTTCTTC
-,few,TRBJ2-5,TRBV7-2,CASSRGQSLETQYF,TGTGCCAGCAGCCGGGGACAATCCCTAGAGACCCAGTACTTC
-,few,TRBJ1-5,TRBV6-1,CASSPNINQPQHF,TGTGCCAGCAGCCCCAATATCAATCAGCCCCAGCATTTT
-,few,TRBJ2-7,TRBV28,CASGRAGDYEQYF,TGTGCCAGCGGTCGGGCAGGGGATTACGAGCAGTACTTC
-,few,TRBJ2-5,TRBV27,CASRDLKETQYF,TGTGCCAGCCGGGACCTGAAAGAGACCCAGTACTTC
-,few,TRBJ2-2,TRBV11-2,CASSRFGPNTGELFF,TGTGCCAGCAGCCGTTTTGGCCCGAACACCGGGGAGCTGTTTTTT
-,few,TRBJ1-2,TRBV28,CASRRDYGYTF,TGTGCCAGCAGGAGGGACTATGGCTACACCTTC
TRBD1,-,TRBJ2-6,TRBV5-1,CASSSRPGQKGSGANVLTF,TGCGCCAGCAGCTCAAGACCGGGACAGAAGGGCTCTGGGGCCAACGTCCTGACTTTC
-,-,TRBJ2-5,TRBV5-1,CASSLVGQQETQYF,TGCGCCAGCAGCTTGGTGGGGCAGCAAGAGACCCAGTACTTC
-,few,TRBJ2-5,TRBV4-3,CASSQAGLYQETQYF,TGCGCCAGCAGCCAAGCGGGGCTGTACCAAGAGACCCAGTACTTC
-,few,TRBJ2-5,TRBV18,CASSPELARETQYF,TGTGCCAGCTCACCCGAACTAGCTCGAGAGACCCAGTACTTC
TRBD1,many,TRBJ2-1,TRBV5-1,CASSRTGTDYNEQFF,TGCGCCAGCAGCCGGACCGGGACAGACTACAATGAGCAGTTCTTC
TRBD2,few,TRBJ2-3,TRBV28,CASSFGGTSNTQYF,TGTGCCAGCAGTTTTGGCGGGACTAGTAATACGCAGTATTTT
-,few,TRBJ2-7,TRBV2,CASQVTPGISYEQYF,TGTGCCAGCCAGGTAACCCCGGGAATCTCCTACGAGCAGTACTTC
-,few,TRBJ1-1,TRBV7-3,CASSILLRPEAFF,TGTGCCAGCAGCATCCTCCTCCGCCCTGAAGCTTTCTTT
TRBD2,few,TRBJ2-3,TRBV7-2,CASSLGRTSGNSDTQYF,TGTGCCAGCAGCTTAGGAAGGACTAGCGGGAATTCAGATACGCAGTATTTT
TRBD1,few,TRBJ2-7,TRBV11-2,CASSLATTGAYEQYF,TGTGCCAGCAGCCTGGCAACGACAGGGGCCTACGAGCAGTACTTC
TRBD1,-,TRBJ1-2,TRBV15,CATRPGTGGYGYTF,TGTGCCACCAGACCTGGGACAGGGGGATATGGCTACACCTTC
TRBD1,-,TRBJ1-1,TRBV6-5,CASSTWGQSNTEAFF,TGTGCCAGCAGTACCTGGGGACAGAGTAACACTGAAGCTTTCTTT
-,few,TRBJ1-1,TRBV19,CASSIRGMNTEAFF,TGTGCCAGTAGTATTCGGGGCATGAACACTGAAGCTTTCTTT
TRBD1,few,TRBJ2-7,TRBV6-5,CATPWTGPSYEQYF,TGTGCCACCCCCTGGACAGGTCCCTCCTACGAGCAGTACTTC
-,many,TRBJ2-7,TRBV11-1,CASSTRDPYEQYF,TGTGCCAGCAGCACCAGGGACCCCTACGAGCAGTACTTC
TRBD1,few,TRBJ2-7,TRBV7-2,CASSLQGAYEQYF,TGTGCCAGCAGCTTACAGGGGGCCTACGAGCAGTACTTC
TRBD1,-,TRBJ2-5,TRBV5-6,CASRGRTGGETQYF,TGTGCCAGCAGGGGGCGGACAGGGGGCGAGACCCAGTACTTC